The clone carrying this T cell receptor (beta chain) showed up just a few times. Its antigen is unidentified. This sample is drawn from a study of response to subunit inactivated influenza vaccine. TCRdb itself ran the RT-PCR reads through MiXCR, one entry per CDR3 protein. Of 560,000 or so distinct CDR3 sequences in the sample, 7.6% were seen once. General observations from the study: Each seasonal influenza vaccination, the authors suggested, recruits few new T cells.

After removal of 5 bases from V and 7 bases from J, the junction contained 6 bases not matched to a gene. The CDR3 is 13 amino acids. CDR1 and CDR2 (germline): MNHNS, SASEGT. This receptor was identified in a man aged 45-69 years who received an inactivated influenza vaccine. Sequencing was performed on PBMCs from blood, taken roughly 24 months after vaccination. The V gene is TRBV6-1, the J gene TRBJ2-7, with 9 bases aligning to TRBD1. The CDR3 nucleotides read TGTGCCAGCAGTATCCGGGACAGGGTAGAGCAGTACTTC. This encodes CASSIRDRVEQYF.